The T cell receptor beta chain described here comes from a study of Ad26.COV2.S vaccination and SARS-CoV-2 variants (dated by TCRdb to about 2021). About the study as a whole: Vaccine-arm donors were drawn from COV1001, a multicentre, randomized, double-blind, placebo-controlled phase I-IIa trial of Ad26.COV2.S in healthy adults. Ad26.COV2.S was given intramuscularly at 5x10^10 or 1x10^11 viral particles, as a single shot or as two shots 56 days apart. The specificity and breadth of SARS-CoV-2-reactive T cell receptors after Ad26.COV2.S vaccination were assessed by TCRbeta repertoire sequencing. The TCR-sequenced set comprised approximately 32 samples: approximately 20 Ad26.COV2.S vaccine recipients, 5 placebo recipients and 8 SARS-CoV-2 convalescent individuals. Trial participants were randomized into five groups of five, in which low-dose or high-dose Ad26.COV2.S was given once or twice, or placebo was given on both occasions. Blinding of investigators to trial group allocation was maintained during experiments and outcome assessment. Broad study findings and their caveats: Spike-specific TCR breadth was higher in Ad26.COV2.S recipients than in placebo recipients (P = 0.0014). Comparing responses between vaccine doses or regimens was not something the study was powered to do. Comparable non-spike TCR breadth was observed between vaccine and placebo recipients, consistent with only spike being contained in the vaccine. The authors noted that the TCR breadth and depth analyses may have underestimated total T cell responses. After vaccination, substantial breadth of spike-specific CD8+ and CD4+ T cell responses was reported.

This clone was seen once. The antigen it recognizes is unknown. No much larger clonotype is one base removed from it; base qualities were not supplied. Trimming accounts for 0 bases at V and 5 bases at J, while the number of junction bases matched to no gene is 1. Including cysteine and phenylalanine, the CDR3 has 15 amino acids. The entry retains the CDR3 DNA only, 45 bases that are in frame from base 1. According to the germline V gene, CDR1 reads MGHRA and CDR2 reads YSYEKL. The immunoSEQ Assay was used to sequence TCRbeta CDR3 regions. After extraction, genomic DNA underwent amplification by bias-controlled multiplex PCR, followed by high-throughput sequencing. Per the authors' processing: To quantify the absolute abundance of every unique TCRbeta CDR3 region, sequences were collapsed and filtered. T cell fraction was estimated by normalizing TCRbeta template counts to usable DNA, with usable DNA measured through amplification of reference genes found in all nucleated cells. Repertoire TCRs were annotated as SARS-CoV-2-specific by exact matching of V gene, CDR3 amino acid sequence and J gene to a known reactive TCR set. The reference SARS-CoV-2 TCR set came from MIRA and was filtered for enrichment in COVID-19-positive ImmuneCODE repertoires, removing public or cross-reactive TCRs. Based on the MIRA antigens, annotated TCRs were further analysed at the level of specific ORF or position within ORF. Breadth was defined as the number of annotated unique rearrangements divided by the total number of unique productive rearrangements, and depth was defined as the summed frequency of the annotated unique rearrangements. Two-sided Wilcoxon rank-sum tests were applied when comparing TCR breadth between groups. TCRdb retrieved this table from immuneACCESS and kept in-frame rearrangements only. Not all clones are present; in checked studies, unresolved V genes account for under half, and no reason is known for the remainder. The V and J calls and the clone size are those of that table, but D and trimming were determined from the DNA. Here the sample has approximately 340,000 clones; about 85% occur a single time. Of the sample, about 3.5% falls within the top ten clones.

In the paper's terms, the treatment or condition label means: around 19 received Ad26.COV2.S at low or high dose, single or two shots; five or six received placebo; per-sample allocation not given. For vaccine and placebo recipients, the sequenced repertoires came from samples collected on day 63 after the first injection. Cohort 1b enrolled about 25 adults aged 18-55 years at a single site in Boston, USA, between 29 July and 7 August 2020. Ad26.COV2.S consisted of a replication-incompetent adenovirus type 26 vector by which a prefusion-stabilized SARS-CoV-2 spike protein from the original Wuhan strain was expressed.

The sequence is built from TRBV4-1 and TRBJ2-2, with TRBD1 matching 9 junction bases. The sequenced sample was peripheral blood, obtained in a trial of Ad26.COV2.S vaccine versus placebo. The receptor's source is a person aged 18-65 years who received the Ad26.COV2.S COVID-19 vaccine or a placebo. The CDR3 region reads CASSQEDRGTGELFF. The nucleotide sequence reads as follows: TGCGCCAGCAGCCAAGAAGACAGGGGGACCGGGGAGCTGTTTTTT.